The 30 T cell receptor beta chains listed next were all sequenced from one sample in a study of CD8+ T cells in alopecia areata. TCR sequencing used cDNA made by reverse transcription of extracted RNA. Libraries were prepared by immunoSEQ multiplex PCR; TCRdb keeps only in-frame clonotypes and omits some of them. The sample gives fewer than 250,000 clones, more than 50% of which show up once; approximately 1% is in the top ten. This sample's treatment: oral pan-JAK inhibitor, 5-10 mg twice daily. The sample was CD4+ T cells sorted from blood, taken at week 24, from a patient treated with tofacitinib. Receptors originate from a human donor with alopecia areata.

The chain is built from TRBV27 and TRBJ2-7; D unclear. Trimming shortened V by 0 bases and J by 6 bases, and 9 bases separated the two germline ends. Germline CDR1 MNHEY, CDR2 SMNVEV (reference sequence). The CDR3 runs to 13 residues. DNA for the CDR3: TGTGCCAGCAGTTTATCATGGGGTTTCGAGCAGTACTTC. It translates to CASSLSWGFEQYF.

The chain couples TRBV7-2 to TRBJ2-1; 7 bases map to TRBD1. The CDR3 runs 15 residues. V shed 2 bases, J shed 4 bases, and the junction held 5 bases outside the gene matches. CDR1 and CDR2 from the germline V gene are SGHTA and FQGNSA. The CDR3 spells CASSLSEGAYNEQFF. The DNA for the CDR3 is TGTGCCAGCAGCTTAAGCGAGGGGGCATACAATGAGCAGTTCTTC.

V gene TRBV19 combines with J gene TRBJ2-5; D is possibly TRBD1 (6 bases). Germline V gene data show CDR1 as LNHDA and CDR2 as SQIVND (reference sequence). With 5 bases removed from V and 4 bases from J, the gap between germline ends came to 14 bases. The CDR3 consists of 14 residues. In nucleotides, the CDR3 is TGTGCCAGTAGTCTCCGGGACAACGGAGAGACCCAGTACTTC. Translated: CASSLRDNGETQYF. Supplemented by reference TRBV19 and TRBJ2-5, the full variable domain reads DGGITQSPKYLFRKEGQNVTLSCEQNLNHDAMYWYRQDPGQGLRLIYYSQIVNDFQKGDIAEGYSVSREKKESFPLTVTSAQKNPTAFYLCASSLRDNGETQYFGPGTRLLVL.

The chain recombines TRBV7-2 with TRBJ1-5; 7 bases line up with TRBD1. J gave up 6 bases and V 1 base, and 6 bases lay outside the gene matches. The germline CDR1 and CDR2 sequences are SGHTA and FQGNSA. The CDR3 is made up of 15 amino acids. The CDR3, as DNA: TGTGCCAGCAGCTTAGGGGACAGTGTAAGTCAGCCCCAGCATTTT. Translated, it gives CASSLGDSVSQPQHF. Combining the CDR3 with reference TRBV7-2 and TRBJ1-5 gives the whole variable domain GAGVSQSPSNKVTEKGKDVELRCDPISGHTALYWYRQSLGQGLEFLIYFQGNSAPDKSGLPSDRFSAERTGGSVSTLTIQRTQQEDSAVYLCASSLGDSVSQPQHFGDGTRLSIL.

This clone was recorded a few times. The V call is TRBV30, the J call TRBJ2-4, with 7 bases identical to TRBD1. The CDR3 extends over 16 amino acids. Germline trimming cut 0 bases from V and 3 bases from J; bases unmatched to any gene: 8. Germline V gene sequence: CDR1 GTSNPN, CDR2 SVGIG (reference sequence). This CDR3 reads CAWSVSRTGNKNIQYF. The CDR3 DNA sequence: TGTGCCTGGAGTGTCAGTCGGACAGGAAACAAAAACATTCAGTACTTC.

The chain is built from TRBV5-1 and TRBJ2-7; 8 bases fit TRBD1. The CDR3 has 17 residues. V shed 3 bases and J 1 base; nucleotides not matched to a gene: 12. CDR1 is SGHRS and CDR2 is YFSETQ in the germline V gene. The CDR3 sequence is CASSSAYAGGESYEQYF. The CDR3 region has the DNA TGCGCCAGCAGCTCAGCCTACGCAGGGGGCGAATCCTACGAGCAGTACTTC.

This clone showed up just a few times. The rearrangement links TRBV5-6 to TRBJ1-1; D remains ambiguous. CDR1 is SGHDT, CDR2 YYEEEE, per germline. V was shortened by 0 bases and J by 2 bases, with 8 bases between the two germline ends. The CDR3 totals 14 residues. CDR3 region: CASSLVQSNTEAFF. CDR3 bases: TGTGCCAGCAGCTTGGTTCAATCCAACACTGAAGCTTTCTTT.

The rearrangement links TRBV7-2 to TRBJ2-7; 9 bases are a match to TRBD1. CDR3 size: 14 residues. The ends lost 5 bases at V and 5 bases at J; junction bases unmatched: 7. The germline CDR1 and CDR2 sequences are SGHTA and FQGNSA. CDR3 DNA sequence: TGTGCCAGCAGCCGAACGGACAGGGGCCACGAGCAGTACTTC. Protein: CASSRTDRGHEQYF.

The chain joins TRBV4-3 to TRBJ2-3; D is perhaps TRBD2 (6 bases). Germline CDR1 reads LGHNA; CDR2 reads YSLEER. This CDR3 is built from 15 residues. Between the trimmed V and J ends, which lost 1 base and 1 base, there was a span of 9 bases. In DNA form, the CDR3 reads TGCGCCAGCAGCCAAGGTCCGGGAGGCACAGATACGCAGTATTTT. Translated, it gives CASSQGPGGTDTQYF.

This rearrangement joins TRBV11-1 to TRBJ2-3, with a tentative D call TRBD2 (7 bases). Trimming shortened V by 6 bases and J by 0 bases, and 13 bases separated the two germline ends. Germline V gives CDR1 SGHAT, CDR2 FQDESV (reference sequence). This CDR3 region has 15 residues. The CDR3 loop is CASRQRGASTDTQYF. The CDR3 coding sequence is TGTGCCAGCAGACAACGGGGGGCTAGCACAGATACGCAGTATTTT.

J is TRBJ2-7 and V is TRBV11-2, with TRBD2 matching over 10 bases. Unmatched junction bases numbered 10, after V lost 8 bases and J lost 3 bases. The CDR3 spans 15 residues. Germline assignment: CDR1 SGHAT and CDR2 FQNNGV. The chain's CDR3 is CASRTGLAEYYEQYF. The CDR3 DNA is TGTGCCAGCCGCACCGGACTAGCGGAGTACTACGAGCAGTACTTC.

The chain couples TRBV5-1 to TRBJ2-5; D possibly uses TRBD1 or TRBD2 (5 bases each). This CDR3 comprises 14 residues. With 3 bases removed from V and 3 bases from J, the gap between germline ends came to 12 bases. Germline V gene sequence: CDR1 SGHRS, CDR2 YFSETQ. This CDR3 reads CASSSGTEKETQYF. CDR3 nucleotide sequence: TGCGCCAGCAGCTCCGGGACGGAAAAAGAGACCCAGTACTTC. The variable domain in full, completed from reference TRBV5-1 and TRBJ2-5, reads KAGVTQTPRYLIKTRGQQVTLSCSPISGHRSVSWYQQTPGQGLQFLFEYFSETQRNKGNFPGRFSGRQFSNSRSEMNVSTLELGDSALYLCASSSGTEKETQYFGPGTRLLVL.

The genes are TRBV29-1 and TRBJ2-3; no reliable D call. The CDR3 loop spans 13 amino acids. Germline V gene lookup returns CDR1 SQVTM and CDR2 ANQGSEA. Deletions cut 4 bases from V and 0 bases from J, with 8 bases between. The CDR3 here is CSVGRSSTDTQYF. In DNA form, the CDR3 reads TGCAGCGTTGGGCGGAGCAGCACAGATACGCAGTATTTT.

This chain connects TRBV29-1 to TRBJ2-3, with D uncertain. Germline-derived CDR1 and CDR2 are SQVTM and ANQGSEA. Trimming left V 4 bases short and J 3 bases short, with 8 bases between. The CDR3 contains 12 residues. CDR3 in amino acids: CSVGHATDTQYF. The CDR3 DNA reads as TGCAGCGTTGGCCACGCGACAGATACGCAGTATTTT.

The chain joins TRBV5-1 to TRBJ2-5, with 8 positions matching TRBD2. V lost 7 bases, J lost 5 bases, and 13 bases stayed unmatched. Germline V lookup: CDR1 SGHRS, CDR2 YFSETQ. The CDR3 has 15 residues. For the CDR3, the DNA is TGCGCCAGCGGCCAAGGGCGGGGGGTCCGTGAGACCCAGTACTTC. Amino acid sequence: CASGQGRGVRETQYF.

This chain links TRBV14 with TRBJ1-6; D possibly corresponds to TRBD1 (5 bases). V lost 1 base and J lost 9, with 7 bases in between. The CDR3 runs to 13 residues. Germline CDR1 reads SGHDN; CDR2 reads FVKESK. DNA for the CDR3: TGTGCCAGCAGCCAAGGGGGGGGTTCACCCCTCCACTTT. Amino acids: CASSQGGGSPLHF.

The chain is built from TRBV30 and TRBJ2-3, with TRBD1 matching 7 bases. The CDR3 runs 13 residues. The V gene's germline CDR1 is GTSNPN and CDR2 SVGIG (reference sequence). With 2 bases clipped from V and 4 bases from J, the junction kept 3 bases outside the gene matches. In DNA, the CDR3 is TGTGCCTGGAGTACAGGGGCCGCAGATACGCAGTATTTT. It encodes CAWSTGAADTQYF.

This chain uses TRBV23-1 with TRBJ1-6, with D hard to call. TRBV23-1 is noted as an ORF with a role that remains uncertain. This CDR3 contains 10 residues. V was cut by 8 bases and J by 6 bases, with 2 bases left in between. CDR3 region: CASGNSPLHF. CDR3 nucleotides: TGCGCCAGCGGTAATTCACCCCTCCACTTT.

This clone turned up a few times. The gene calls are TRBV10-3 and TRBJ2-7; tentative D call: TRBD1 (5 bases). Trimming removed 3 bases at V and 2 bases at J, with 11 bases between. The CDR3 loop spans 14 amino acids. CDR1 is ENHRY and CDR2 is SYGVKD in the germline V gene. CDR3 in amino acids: CAISDRQPPYEQYF. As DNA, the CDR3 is TGTGCCATCAGTGATAGACAGCCTCCCTACGAGCAGTACTTC.

The CDR3 nucleotides read TGTGCCAGCAGTGAACCCAGGGGAATGGGCAATGAGCAGTTCTTC. Protein product: CASSEPRGMGNEQFF. The chain carries TRBV2 and TRBJ2-1; TRBD1 might be the D (6 bases). V lost 2 bases to trimming and J lost 6 bases, with 14 bases between them. From germline, CDR1 is SNHLY and CDR2 FYNNEI. The CDR3 has 15 residues.

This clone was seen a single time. In DNA form, the CDR3 reads TGCAGCGTTGAACAGGGCGTAGATACGCAGTATTTT. Translated: CSVEQGVDTQYF. The chain is built from TRBV29-1 and TRBJ2-3; perhaps TRBD1 as D (5 bases). The length of the CDR3 is 12 residues. V lost 2 bases to trimming and J lost 5 bases, with 8 bases between them. CDR1 is SQVTM and CDR2 is ANQGSEA in the germline V gene.

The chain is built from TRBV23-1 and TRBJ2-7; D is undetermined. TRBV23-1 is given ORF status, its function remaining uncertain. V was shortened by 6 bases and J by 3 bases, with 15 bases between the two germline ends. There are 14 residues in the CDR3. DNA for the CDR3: TGCGCCAGCAGCCGATCTAACCGACTCTACGAGCAGTACTTC. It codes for CASSRSNRLYEQYF.

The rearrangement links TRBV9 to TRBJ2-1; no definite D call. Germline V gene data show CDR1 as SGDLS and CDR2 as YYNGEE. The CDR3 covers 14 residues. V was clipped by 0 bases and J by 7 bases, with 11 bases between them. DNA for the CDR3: TGTGCCAGCAGCGTAGATGCTCATCTAAATGAGCAGTTCTTC. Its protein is CASSVDAHLNEQFF.

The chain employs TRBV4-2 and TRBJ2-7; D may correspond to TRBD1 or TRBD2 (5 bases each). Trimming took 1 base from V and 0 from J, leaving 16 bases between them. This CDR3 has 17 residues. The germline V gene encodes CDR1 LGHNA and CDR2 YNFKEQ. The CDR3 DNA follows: TGTGCCAGCAGCCAAGCTAATATACCAGGGAGCTCCTACGAGCAGTACTTC. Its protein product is CASSQANIPGSSYEQYF.

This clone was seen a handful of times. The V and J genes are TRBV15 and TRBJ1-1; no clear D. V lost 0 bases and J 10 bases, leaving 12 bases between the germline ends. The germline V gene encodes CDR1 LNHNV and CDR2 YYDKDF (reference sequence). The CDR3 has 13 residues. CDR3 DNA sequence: TGTGCCACCAGCAGAGATTACGGGGATGGAGCTTTCTTT. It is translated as CATSRDYGDGAFF.

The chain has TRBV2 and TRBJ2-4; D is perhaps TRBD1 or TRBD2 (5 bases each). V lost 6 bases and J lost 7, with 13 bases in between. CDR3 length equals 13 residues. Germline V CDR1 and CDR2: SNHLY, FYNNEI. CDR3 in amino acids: CASREDTGNIQYF. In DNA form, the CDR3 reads TGTGCCAGCAGGGAGGACACGGGCAACATTCAGTACTTC.

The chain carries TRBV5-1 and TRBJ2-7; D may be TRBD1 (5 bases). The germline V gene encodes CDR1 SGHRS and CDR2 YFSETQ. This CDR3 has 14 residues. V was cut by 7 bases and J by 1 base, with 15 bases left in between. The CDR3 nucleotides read TGCGCCAGCGGACCAGGGCAGTTATCCTACGAGCAGTACTTC. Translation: CASGPGQLSYEQYF.

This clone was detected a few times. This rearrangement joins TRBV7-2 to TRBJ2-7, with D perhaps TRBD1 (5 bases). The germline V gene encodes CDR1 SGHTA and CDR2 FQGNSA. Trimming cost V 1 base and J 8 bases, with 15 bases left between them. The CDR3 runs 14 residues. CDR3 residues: CASSLEQVRSQQYF. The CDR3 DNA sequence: TGTGCCAGCAGCTTAGAACAGGTGCGCTCACAGCAGTACTTC.

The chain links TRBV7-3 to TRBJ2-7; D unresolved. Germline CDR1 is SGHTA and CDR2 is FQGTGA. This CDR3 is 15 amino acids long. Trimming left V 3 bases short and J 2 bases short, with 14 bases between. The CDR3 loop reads CASSFRGGLPYEQYF. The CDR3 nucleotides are TGTGCCAGCAGCTTCCGTGGCGGCTTACCCTACGAGCAGTACTTC.

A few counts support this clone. The DNA for the CDR3 is TGTGCCAGTAGTCTCCGGGGGGGGACCACAAGCTCCTACGAGCAGTACTTC. Its protein product is CASSLRGGTTSSYEQYF. The J gene is TRBJ2-7, the V gene TRBV19; 8 bases line up with TRBD2. This CDR3 is built from 17 residues. Trimming at V came to 5 bases and at J to 0 bases, leaving 12 bases not matched to a gene. Germline values: CDR1 LNHDA, CDR2 SQIVND (reference sequence). The full variable domain, with the rest looked up from reference TRBV19 and TRBJ2-7, is DGGITQSPKYLFRKEGQNVTLSCEQNLNHDAMYWYRQDPGQGLRLIYYSQIVNDFQKGDIAEGYSVSREKKESFPLTVTSAQKNPTAFYLCASSLRGGTTSSYEQYFGPGTRLTVT.